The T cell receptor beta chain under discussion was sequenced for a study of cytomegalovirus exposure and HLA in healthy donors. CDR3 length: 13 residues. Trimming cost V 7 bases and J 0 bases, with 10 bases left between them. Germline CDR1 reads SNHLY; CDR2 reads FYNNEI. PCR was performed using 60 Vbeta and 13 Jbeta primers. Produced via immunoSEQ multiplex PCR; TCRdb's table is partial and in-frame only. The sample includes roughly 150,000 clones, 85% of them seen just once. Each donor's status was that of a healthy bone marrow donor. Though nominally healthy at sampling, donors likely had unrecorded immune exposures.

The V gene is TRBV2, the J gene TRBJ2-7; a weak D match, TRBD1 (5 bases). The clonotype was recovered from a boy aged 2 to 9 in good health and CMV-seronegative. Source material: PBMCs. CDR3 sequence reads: CASKGQSSYEQYV. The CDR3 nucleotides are TGTGCCAGCAAGGGGCAAAGCTCCTACGAGCAGTACGTC.